This T cell receptor (beta chain) derives from a study of response to subunit inactivated influenza vaccine. CDR1 is DFQATT and CDR2 is SNEGSKA in the germline V gene (reference sequence). V was pared by 6 bases and J by 3 bases, with 7 bases of the junction left unmatched. The CDR3 has 14 residues. TCRdb re-called the RT-PCR reads through MiXCR, storing one row per CDR3 protein. Among about 540,000 distinct CDR3 sequences listed, approximately 22% were seen once. The same sample was also used in a study of T cells expressing NK-cell markers. Turning to that study: Synthesis of TCR beta cDNA relied on 5'RACE template switching carrying UMIs. Sorted CD3+CD56+NKG2C+, CD3+CD56+NKG2C- and CD3+CD56-NKG2C+ T-cell subsets were beta-chain profiled. Seven of the eight sequenced donors were classified as HCMV-seropositive, and one was classified as seronegative. In a handful of donors, these clonotypes also led the CD3+CD56-NKG2C+ fraction. Expanded clones of NKG2C+ T cells had an unclear HCMV specificity.

The specimen was CD4+ T cells sorted from PBMCs, collected less than 13 days after vaccination. The receptor was derived from a man aged 50-60 years who received an inactivated influenza vaccine. The V and J genes are TRBV20-1 and TRBJ1-4; 7 nucleotides match TRBD1. CDR3 residues: CSAEGQDSNEKLFF. In DNA form, the CDR3 reads TGCAGTGCCGAAGGACAGGATTCTAATGAAAAACTGTTTTTT.